Listed below are T cell receptor beta chains from one sample, sequenced in a study of monozygotic twins with inflammatory bowel disease. TCRdb reprocessed the 5' RACE reads and stores each CDR3 protein as one record, lacking DNA. The sample table includes about 420,000 distinct CDR3 sequences. The sequenced sample consisted of blood. Receptors were obtained from a human donor with ulcerative colitis or Crohn's disease, or a healthy co-twin of an affected twin (not recorded which). The CDR3 runs from the conserved cysteine through the conserved F or W.

v_gene: TRBV5-5; j_gene: TRBJ1-4; CDR3aa: CASSPGGTGAEKLFF
v_gene: TRBV4-2; j_gene: TRBJ2-1; CDR3aa: CASSQQTSYNEQFF
v_gene: TRBV28; j_gene: TRBJ2-3; CDR3aa: CASMGSTDTQYF
v_gene: TRBV7-9; j_gene: TRBJ2-7; CDR3aa: CASSPEGPRGYEQYF
v_gene: TRBV9; j_gene: TRBJ2-2; CDR3aa: CASSVAATGELFF
v_gene: TRBV5-4; j_gene: TRBJ1-1; CDR3aa: CAGNRGEGEAFF
v_gene: TRBV3-1; j_gene: TRBJ2-5; CDR3aa: CASSQDPGREAVWETQYF
v_gene: TRBV5-6; j_gene: TRBJ1-1; CDR3aa: CASNPLGEAGEAFF
v_gene: TRBV11-2; j_gene: TRBJ2-2; CDR3aa: CASSLGGLAGTGELFF
v_gene: TRBV12-3/TRBV12-4; j_gene: TRBJ1-2; CDR3aa: CASSSGSYGYTF
v_gene: TRBV18; j_gene: TRBJ2-2; CDR3aa: CASSPPSGQFPGELFF
v_gene: TRBV11-2; j_gene: TRBJ1-5; CDR3aa: CASSLGATGGRYQPQHF
v_gene: TRBV20-1; j_gene: TRBJ2-3; CDR3aa: CSARTSGSLTTDTQYF
v_gene: TRBV25-1; j_gene: TRBJ2-1; CDR3aa: CASSVGVAGGYNEQFF
v_gene: TRBV20-1; j_gene: TRBJ1-2; CDR3aa: CSASGQVTGYTF
v_gene: TRBV11-2; j_gene: TRBJ1-2; CDR3aa: CASSLVATGSYGYTF
v_gene: TRBV20-1; j_gene: TRBJ1-4; CDR3aa: CSVLGLANEKLFF
v_gene: TRBV10-3; j_gene: TRBJ1-6; CDR3aa: CAISESQGNSPLHF
v_gene: TRBV20-1; j_gene: TRBJ2-1; CDR3aa: CSARDPLPYNEQFF
v_gene: TRBV5-1; j_gene: TRBJ2-3; CDR3aa: CASSLEVLGSSDTQYF
v_gene: TRBV5-1; j_gene: TRBJ1-6; CDR3aa: CASSLDRGSPLHF
v_gene: TRBV15; j_gene: TRBJ1-2; CDR3aa: CATSASKGSGYGYTF
v_gene: TRBV5-6; j_gene: TRBJ2-1; CDR3aa: CASSLRLLGRSYNEQFF
v_gene: TRBV7-8; j_gene: TRBJ2-1; CDR3aa: CASSLGAGNFYNEQFF
v_gene: TRBV29-1; j_gene: TRBJ2-3; CDR3aa: CSVEESGPDTQYF
v_gene: TRBV4-3; j_gene: TRBJ2-7; CDR3aa: CASSRTGGRYEQYF
v_gene: TRBV28; j_gene: TRBJ2-7; CDR3aa: CASRPQGGQSYEQYF
v_gene: TRBV4-3; j_gene: TRBJ2-7; CDR3aa: CASSQGTGTQHEQYF
v_gene: TRBV7-9; j_gene: TRBJ1-5; CDR3aa: CASSGDSNSNQPQHF
v_gene: TRBV5-1; j_gene: TRBJ2-1; CDR3aa: CASRVGSGSSYNEQFF
v_gene: TRBV28; j_gene: TRBJ1-2; CDR3aa: CATSLAGTSYGYTF
v_gene: TRBV7-9; j_gene: TRBJ2-3; CDR3aa: CASSRLAGGLRTDTQYF
v_gene: TRBV7-2; j_gene: TRBJ2-5; CDR3aa: CASSFTSGGSQETQYF
v_gene: TRBV18; j_gene: TRBJ2-3; CDR3aa: CASSPVAGGRASTDTQYF
v_gene: TRBV30; j_gene: TRBJ1-1; CDR3aa: CAWSARLGRMNTEAFF
v_gene: TRBV7-9; j_gene: TRBJ2-7; CDR3aa: CASSLAGREYEQYF
v_gene: TRBV9; j_gene: TRBJ1-1; CDR3aa: CATDPGHLNTEAFF
v_gene: TRBV12-3/TRBV12-4; j_gene: TRBJ2-7; CDR3aa: CASSLEWSDYEQYF
v_gene: TRBV5-1; j_gene: TRBJ1-2; CDR3aa: CASSKGSDGYTF
v_gene: TRBV15; j_gene: TRBJ2-1; CDR3aa: CATSRDFAHNEQFF
v_gene: TRBV5-5; j_gene: TRBJ1-4; CDR3aa: CASSLDTQFEKLFF
v_gene: TRBV7-2; j_gene: TRBJ1-1; CDR3aa: CASSLAPVRGTEAFF
v_gene: TRBV5-1; j_gene: TRBJ2-5; CDR3aa: CASSKSGTQETQYF
v_gene: TRBV6-2/TRBV6-3; j_gene: TRBJ2-3; CDR3aa: CASSSDSTDTQYF
v_gene: TRBV24-1; j_gene: TRBJ2-3; CDR3aa: CATSGAWPDTQYF
v_gene: TRBV6-5; j_gene: TRBJ2-3; CDR3aa: CASSSRGDTGTDTQYF
v_gene: TRBV20-1; j_gene: TRBJ2-5; CDR3aa: CSASHPFEGEETQYF
v_gene: TRBV4-3; j_gene: TRBJ2-1; CDR3aa: CASSQDNSPVVVF
v_gene: TRBV7-9; j_gene: TRBJ1-4; CDR3aa: CASSRTGTATNEKLFF
v_gene: TRBV12-3/TRBV12-4; j_gene: TRBJ1-3; CDR3aa: CASSFGASVLSGNTIYF
v_gene: TRBV4-1; j_gene: TRBJ2-1; CDR3aa: CASTFTRDSPRNEQFF
v_gene: TRBV5-1; j_gene: TRBJ2-1; CDR3aa: CASSLVGNYNEQFF
v_gene: TRBV19; j_gene: TRBJ1-1; CDR3aa: CASSMEPYTEAFF
v_gene: TRBV6-5; j_gene: TRBJ1-3; CDR3aa: CASSYYRDSGNTIYF
v_gene: TRBV27; j_gene: TRBJ2-7; CDR3aa: CASSPRTGYEQYF
v_gene: TRBV18; j_gene: TRBJ2-6; CDR3aa: CASSPDRGSGANVLTF
v_gene: TRBV7-2; j_gene: TRBJ2-5; CDR3aa: CASSLDWQRQETQYF
v_gene: TRBV12-3/TRBV12-4; j_gene: TRBJ2-2; CDR3aa: CASSFPLTDLANTGELFF
v_gene: TRBV5-1; j_gene: TRBJ1-3; CDR3aa: CASSFSAGRSSGNTIYF